This paragraph reports one T cell receptor beta chain. This clonotype was counted at least ten times. Its antigen specificity is not known. Qualities for individual bases were not recorded, and no much larger clone is one base off. The library was obtained by PCR. This sample was sequenced with an Illumina HiSeq 2500. To normalize quantification of the TCRbeta repertoire, the TCR libraries were built with molecular barcoding that relied on unique molecular identifiers. TCRdb applied fastp at Q25 and MiXCR to the public reads, then kept only in-frame beta chains. Here each entry gathers all rows of one CDR3 protein and keeps the most common genes and DNA. The sample profile shows about 200,000 distinct CDR3 sequences; about 6% of them were found once. Roughly 4.5% of the sample belongs to the ten largest clones. These data originate in a study of T-cell reconstitution after alpha-beta-depleted transplantation in children listed by TCRdb under 2016. Broadly, across the study: Using TCR repertoire profiling, the study followed T-cell immune reconstitution in a quantitative way in children after TCRalphabeta/CD19-depleted allogeneic hematopoietic cell transplantation.

The sample's treatment or condition label, in plain terms: allogeneic hematopoietic cell transplantation with graft depleted of TCRalphabeta T cells and CD19 B cells. TCRalphabeta/CD19-depleted allogeneic hematopoietic cell grafts were given to the transplant recipients, all of whom were children. Overall study outcomes, separate from this receptor: In some patients, the high TCRbeta diversity seen at day 60 was put down to recipient T cells and intrathymic progenitors that had survived conditioning. The apparently early recovery of alphabetaT-cell counts about two months after transplant reportedly depended on only several hundred rapidly expanded clones that came from non-depleted graft cells. Hyperexpanded clone frequencies declined over subsequent months; after one year, T-cell counts and TCRbeta diversity were mostly attributed to newly produced T cells.

The source was PBMCs, collected before TCRalphabeta/CD19-depleted stem cell transplant. This sequence originates from a girl younger than two with combined immunodeficiency, due to receive a stem cell transplant.

CDR3 reads: CSVETRRNNEQFF. The nucleotide sequence reads TGCAGCGTTGAGACTAGGAGGAACAATGAGCAGTTCTTC. The chain uses TRBV29-1 and TRBJ2-1, with TRBD2 as a weak D call on 6 bases. The germline V gene supplies CDR1 SQVTM and CDR2 ANQGSEA. V loses 3 bases, J loses 5 bases, and the germline ends lie 11 bases apart. The CDR3 goes from the cysteine to the phenylalanine over 13 residues. The CDR3 DNA has 39 bases and is translated from base 1.